One sample yielded the 16 T cell receptor beta chains listed below, sequenced in a study of beta chain features in type 1 diabetes (dated by TCRdb to the late 2010s). Library construction relied on the immunoSEQ multiplex PCR assay. All of the isolated RNA was reverse transcribed with the High Capacity cDNA Reverse Transcription Kit, so expressed TCRB transcripts were sequenced. In TCRdb, the immuneACCESS table is reduced to in-frame sequences with V and J assigned. These tables do not hold every clone; where another copy was compared, an unresolved V gene accounts for under half, and the others remain unexplained. Here the sample has around 310,000 clones; 9.5% to 12% occur a single time. Clones ranked in the top ten supply around 0.015% of the sample. The sample comprised naive CD4+ T cells from blood. The sample's cell subset or site, from its label and the paper: true naive CD4+ T cells. The source is a woman aged 25 to 39 in good health.

This clone was detected a few times. The chain recombines TRBV2 with TRBJ2-7; no clear D. The V end was cut by 2 bases, the J end by 3 bases, with 2 bases between. Germline CDR1 reads SNHLY; CDR2 reads FYNNEI. The CDR3 consists of 11 residues. The CDR3 here is CASSERYEQYF. CDR3 DNA sequence: TGTGCCAGCAGTGAACGCTACGAGCAGTACTTC.

V is TRBV7-3 and J is TRBJ2-3, with D maybe TRBD1 (5 bases). The CDR3 totals 15 residues. The germline V gene encodes CDR1 SGHTA and CDR2 FQGTGA. Trimming left V 5 bases short and J 0 bases short, with 12 bases between. Written as DNA, the CDR3 is TGTGCCAGCAGCGCCAGCAGGGATAGCACAGATACGCAGTATTTT. Translated: CASSASRDSTDTQYF.

This clone was recorded a few times. Other DNA sequences in this specimen translate into the identical CDR3. The gene calls are TRBV28 and TRBJ2-1; 7 nucleotides match TRBD2. This CDR3 is built from 15 residues. Trimming cost V 2 bases and J 7 bases; bases outside gene matches: 8. From germline, CDR1 is MDHEN and CDR2 SYDVKM. CDR3: CASSLGGRGRNEQFF. The CDR3 nucleotides are TGTGCCAGCAGTTTAGGCGGGAGAGGAAGGAATGAGCAGTTCTTC.

This clone was counted a few times. The CDR3 DNA reads TGTGCCAGCTCGCGGGACAGGGGCAACTACAATGAGCAGTTCTTC. As protein: CASSRDRGNYNEQFF. The J gene is TRBJ2-1, the V gene TRBV18; 10 nucleotides match TRBD1. Trimming at V came to 6 bases and at J to 3 bases, leaving 5 bases not matched to a gene. CDR1 and CDR2 (germline): KGHSH, LQKENI. This CDR3 contains 15 residues.

This clone has a handful of counts. The CDR3, as DNA: TGTGCCAGCAGCGTCGGGAGAAGAGAACAAGGAGCCAAAAACATTCAGTACTTC. Amino acid sequence: CASSVGRREQGAKNIQYF. The gene calls are TRBV9 and TRBJ2-4; possibly TRBD2 for D (6 bases). Trimming took 2 bases from V and 0 from J, leaving 18 bases between them. The length of the CDR3 is 18 residues. Germline values: CDR1 SGDLS, CDR2 YYNGEE.

The chain has TRBV14 and TRBJ2-6; D is unresolved. The ends were cut back, 1 base at V and 2 bases at J, with 6 bases in the middle. The CDR3 has 15 residues. From germline, CDR1 is SGHDN and CDR2 FVKESK. The CDR3 coding sequence is TGTGCCAGCAGCCAAGCACAGACTGGGGCCAACGTCCTGACTTTC. It codes for CASSQAQTGANVLTF. The whole variable domain, remainder taken from reference TRBV14 and TRBJ2-6, is EAGVTQFPSHSVIEKGQTVTLRCDPISGHDNLYWYRRVMGKEIKFLLHFVKESKQDESGMPNNRFLAERTGGTYSTLKVQPAELEDSGVYFCASSQAQTGANVLTFGAGSRLTVL.

This clone was counted a few times. The chain carries TRBV5-6 and TRBJ2-5; 13 nucleotides line up with TRBD2. The trim removed 4 bases at V and 3 bases at J, leaving 3 bases unmatched. The CDR3 extends over 15 amino acids. CDR1 is SGHDT, CDR2 YYEEEE, per germline. CDR3 in DNA: TGTGCCAGCAGCGGCGGACTAGCGGGGGAAGAGACCCAGTACTTC. This codes for CASSGGLAGEETQYF.

The J gene is TRBJ2-7, the V gene TRBV7-2, with 7 bases matching TRBD2. The CDR3 runs to 15 residues. V was clipped by 2 bases and J by 2 bases; unmatched bases: 6. Looked up from germline, CDR1 is SGHTA and CDR2 is FQGNSA. This chain's CDR3 is CASSLWAGRAYEQYF. The CDR3 region has the DNA TGTGCCAGCAGCTTATGGGCAGGGAGGGCCTACGAGCAGTACTTC.

V is TRBV6-6 and J is TRBJ2-1, with 11 bases identical to TRBD2. The length of the CDR3 is 14 residues. The germline V gene has CDR1 MNHNY and CDR2 SVGAGI (reference sequence). Losses at the gene ends were 5 bases for V and 8 bases for J; bases not matched to a gene: 5. CDR3 residues: CASSDSGRAHEQFF. The CDR3, as DNA: TGTGCCAGCAGTGATAGCGGGAGGGCTCATGAGCAGTTCTTC.

The chain joins TRBV11-1 to TRBJ1-1; 7 nucleotides agree with TRBD1. The germline gives CDR1 SGHAT, CDR2 FQDESV (reference sequence). This CDR3 has 16 residues. V lost 7 bases and J lost 6; bases outside the gene matches: 17. CDR3 region: CASTPIDDRVGAEAFF. Written as DNA, the CDR3 is TGTGCCAGCACTCCGATCGATGACAGGGTTGGTGCTGAAGCTTTCTTT.

This clone has more than one count but fewer than ten. The J gene is TRBJ2-5, the V gene TRBV28; 7 bases align to TRBD2. Trimming removed 3 bases from V and 2 bases from J; junction bases left unmatched: 9. The CDR3 is made up of 16 amino acids. Germline assignment: CDR1 MDHEN and CDR2 SYDVKM. This chain's CDR3 is CASSFGGGPTQETQYF. The CDR3 bases are TGTGCCAGCAGTTTTGGGGGGGGTCCGACGCAAGAGACCCAGTACTTC.

The chain joins TRBV27 to TRBJ2-7; D unresolved. The ends were cut back, 6 bases at V and 3 bases at J, with 15 bases in the middle. CDR3 length equals 14 residues. Germline V gene sequence: CDR1 MNHEY, CDR2 SMNVEV (reference sequence). The CDR3 spells CASRNAAAYYEQYF. In DNA form, the CDR3 reads TGTGCCAGCAGGAACGCTGCCGCCTACTACGAGCAGTACTTC.

Only a few counts were recorded for this clone. The chain combines TRBV18 with TRBJ2-3, with D perhaps TRBD2 (5 bases). The germline V and J ends were trimmed by 2 bases and 2 bases, with 11 bases remaining between them. CDR3 size: 15 residues. The germline CDR1 and CDR2 sequences are KGHSH and LQKENI. CDR3 in amino acids: CASSPVWTSTDTQYF. The CDR3 DNA reads as TGTGCCAGCTCACCAGTCTGGACTTCCACAGATACGCAGTATTTT. Full variable domain (outside the CDR3, taken from reference TRBV18 and TRBJ2-3): NAGVMQNPRHLVRRRGQEARLRCSPMKGHSHVYWYRQLPEEGLKFMVYLQKENIIDESGMPKERFSAEFPKEGPSILRIQQVVRGDSAAYFCASSPVWTSTDTQYFGPGTRLTVL.

This clone occurred a few times. The V gene is TRBV7-9, the J gene TRBJ1-2; D remains unclear. The germline V gene has CDR1 SEHNR and CDR2 FQNEAQ (reference sequence). V lost 5 bases and J 4 bases, leaving 8 bases between the germline ends. This CDR3 has 12 residues. CDR3 sequence: CASSPYSYGYTF. The CDR3 DNA is TGTGCCAGCAGCCCATACAGCTATGGCTACACCTTC.

V and J are TRBV7-2 and TRBJ1-4; TRBD1 aligns across 7 bases. Germline values: CDR1 SGHTA, CDR2 FQGNSA. The CDR3 has 14 residues. The ends lost 3 bases at V and 4 bases at J; junction bases unmatched: 2. The CDR3 DNA reads TGTGCCAGCAGCTTGGGACAGAATAATGAAAAACTGTTTTTT. Protein product: CASSLGQNNEKLFF.

This chain links TRBV18 with TRBJ2-3, with a weak D call TRBD2 (6 bases). The CDR3 is 14 residues long. Germline values: CDR1 KGHSH, CDR2 LQKENI. V gave up 5 bases and J gave up 4 bases, with 13 bases separating them. CDR3 DNA: TGTGCCAGCTCAGCACGCGGGGTCGCAGATACGCAGTATTTT. This codes for CASSARGVADTQYF. Using reference TRBV18 and TRBJ2-3 for the parts outside the CDR3, the full variable domain is NAGVMQNPRHLVRRRGQEARLRCSPMKGHSHVYWYRQLPEEGLKFMVYLQKENIIDESGMPKERFSAEFPKEGPSILRIQQVVRGDSAAYFCASSARGVADTQYFGPGTRLTVL.